Below are 22 T cell receptor beta chains sequenced from a single sample in a study of early stage breast cancer tumors. Data came from immunoSEQ multiplex PCR; TCRdb stores just in-frame clones and leaves some out. The sample shows about 9,600 clones, around 60% of them seen only once. The sample taken for sequencing was breast tumor tissue. The receptors originated from a person aged 55 to 75 with breast cancer.

This clone was found a few times. This rearrangement joins TRBV19 to TRBJ2-4; 7 nucleotides agree with TRBD1. The germline V gene has CDR1 LNHDA and CDR2 SQIVND (reference sequence). Trimming at V came to 6 bases and at J to 3 bases, leaving 5 bases not matched to a gene. The CDR3 consists of 14 residues. CDR3: CASRYRGDKNIQYF. For the CDR3, the DNA is TGTGCCAGTAGATACAGGGGCGACAAAAACATTCAGTACTTC.

The rearrangement joins TRBV27 to TRBJ2-1, with 9 positions matching TRBD1. The germline CDR1 and CDR2 sequences are MNHEY and SMNVEV (reference sequence). The CDR3 consists of 15 residues. Germline trimming cut 7 bases from V and 7 bases from J; bases unmatched to any gene: 11. The CDR3 sequence is CASTKGTGTGNEQFF. For the CDR3, the DNA is TGTGCCAGCACCAAAGGGACCGGGACAGGGAATGAGCAGTTCTTC.

Details on this clone: One end of the junction is discordant with germline, which a read error may explain. The chain carries TRBV5-8 and TRBJ1-5, with TRBD1 as a possible D gene (6 bases). The length of the CDR3 is 14 residues. Germline values: CDR1 SGHTS, CDR2 YDEGEE. The CDR3, as DNA: TGTGCCAGCAGCCAGGACAGCCCGAATCAGCTCCAGCATTTT. The encoded protein is CASSQDSPNQLQHF. The full variable domain, with the rest looked up from reference TRBV5-8 and TRBJ1-5, is EAGVTQSPTHLIKTRGQQATLRCSPISGHTSVYWYQQALGLGLQFLLWYDEGEERNRGNFPPRFSGRQFPNYSSELNVNALELEDSALYLCASSQDSPNQLQHFGDGTRLSIL.

This chain joins TRBV7-9 and TRBJ1-1; the match to TRBD1 covers 8 bases. Unmatched junction bases numbered 6, after V lost 5 bases and J lost 1 base. The CDR3 length is 15 residues. Germline V CDR1 and CDR2: SEHNR, FQNEAQ (reference sequence). This chain's CDR3 is CASSHTGTGNTEAFF. The CDR3, as DNA: TGTGCCAGCAGCCATACCGGGACAGGGAACACTGAAGCTTTCTTT.

This clone was counted between two and nine times. The rearrangement links TRBV19 to TRBJ1-4; 9 bases align to TRBD1. CDR1 and CDR2 (germline): LNHDA, SQIVND (reference sequence). The CDR3 has 15 amino acids. Trimming removed 5 bases from V and 7 bases from J; junction bases left unmatched: 8. The CDR3 is CASSSRTGASEKLFF. For the CDR3, the DNA is TGTGCCAGTAGTTCCCGGACAGGGGCGAGTGAAAAACTGTTTTTT.

This chain uses TRBV15 with TRBJ2-7; D may be TRBD1 (5 bases). V lost 2 bases, J lost 3 bases, and 5 bases lay in between. The CDR3 has 12 residues. Germline V gene lookup returns CDR1 LNHNV and CDR2 YYDKDF (reference sequence). CDR3 sequence: CATSRQGYEQYF. DNA for the CDR3: TGTGCCACCAGCAGACAGGGCTACGAGCAGTACTTC.

This sequence joins TRBV9 and TRBJ1-3; D unresolved. In germline, CDR1 is SGDLS, CDR2 YYNGEE. The germline V and J ends were trimmed by 3 bases and 2 bases, with 30 bases remaining between them. The CDR3 totals 21 residues. The CDR3 nucleotides are TGTGCCAGCAGCGGTCTCGGTGCCCGGGGAGGAAAGGGCCTGCCTGGAAACACCATATATTTT. It specifies CASSGLGARGGKGLPGNTIYF.

The chain couples TRBV2 to TRBJ1-2, with 7 bases fitting TRBD1. CDR1 and CDR2 (germline): SNHLY, FYNNEI. V lost 10 bases to trimming and J lost 4 bases; unmatched junction nucleotides: 9. This CDR3 has 13 residues. CDR3 nucleotides: TGTGCCATACCGGGACAGACTTTCTATGGCTACACCTTC. Its protein is CAIPGQTFYGYTF.

This clone was counted a few times. This chain joins TRBV5-5 and TRBJ2-1; 14 nucleotides line up with TRBD2. V lost 6 bases, J lost 6 bases, and 11 bases stayed unmatched. CDR3 length: 17 amino acids. The germline CDR1 and CDR2 sequences are SGHKS and YYEKEE (reference sequence). CDR3 coding DNA: TGTGCCAGCAACGGCCCCGGGACTAGCGGGGGTCTCAATGAGCAGTTCTTC. Encoded protein: CASNGPGTSGGLNEQFF. Full variable domain (outside the CDR3, taken from reference TRBV5-5 and TRBJ2-1): DAGVTQSPTHLIKTRGQQVTLRCSPISGHKSVSWYQQVLGQGPQFIFQYYEKEERGRGNFPDRFSARQFPNYSSELNVNALLLGDSALYLCASNGPGTSGGLNEQFFGPGTRLTVL.

The chain uses TRBV4-1 and TRBJ2-4, with TRBD1 identical over 9 bases. Germline V gene lookup returns CDR1 MGHRA and CDR2 YSYEKL. The CDR3 extends over 11 amino acids. V gave up 3 bases and J gave up 13 bases; unmatched junction bases: 1. The CDR3 here is CASSQGQGQYF. CDR3 in DNA: TGCGCCAGCAGCCAGGGACAGGGCCAGTACTTC.

The CDR3 DNA follows: TGTGCCAGCAGCCAGAATCGACTAGGGGTGAGCACAGATACGCAGTATTTT. Residues: CASSQNRLGVSTDTQYF. This rearrangement joins TRBV9 to TRBJ2-3, with D possibly being TRBD2 (6 bases). V gave up 4 bases and J gave up 0 bases, with 18 bases separating them. This CDR3 region has 17 residues. CDR1 and CDR2 from the germline V gene are SGDLS and YYNGEE.

This rearrangement joins TRBV6-1 to TRBJ1-3; D possibly corresponds to TRBD1 (5 bases). V lost 6 bases and J 2 bases, leaving 5 bases between the germline ends. Germline V CDR1 and CDR2: MNHNS, SASEGT. The length of the CDR3 is 12 residues. The CDR3 spells CASRGPGNTIYF. Written as DNA, the CDR3 is TGTGCCAGCAGGGGGCCTGGAAACACCATATATTTT.

V gene TRBV2 combines with J gene TRBJ1-5, with D perhaps matching TRBD1 (5 bases). Germline V CDR1 and CDR2: SNHLY, FYNNEI. V lost 4 bases, J lost 3 bases, and 10 bases lay in between. This CDR3 spans 14 amino acids. DNA for the CDR3: TGTGCCAGCAGTGTGGCAGGGCACAATCAGCCCCAGCATTTT. Its protein product is CASSVAGHNQPQHF.

In its sample, this clone is medium-sized. The chain joins TRBV7-6 to TRBJ2-7; D not certain. Germline V lookup: CDR1 SGHVS, CDR2 FNYEAQ. The CDR3 loop spans 14 amino acids. Trimming pared 2 bases from V and 5 bases from J, leaving 13 bases between. As DNA, the CDR3 is TGTGCCAGCAGCTTAATCGAAGGTGGCCACGAGCAGTACTTC. It codes for CASSLIEGGHEQYF. Filled out from reference TRBV7-6 and TRBJ2-7, the complete variable domain reads GAGVSQSPRYKVTKRGQDVALRCDPISGHVSLYWYRQALGQGPEFLTYFNYEAQQDKSGLPNDRFSAERPEGSISTLTIQRTEQRDSAMYRCASSLIEGGHEQYFGPGTRLTVT.

J is TRBJ2-1 and V is TRBV6-6; 9 bases map to TRBD1. CDR1 and CDR2 from the germline V gene are MNHNY and SVGAGI (reference sequence). The CDR3 length is 16 residues. Losses at the gene ends were 10 bases for V and 7 bases for J; bases not matched to a gene: 17. The CDR3 loop is CATGTGKGTSVNEQFF. The CDR3 DNA reads as TGTGCCACCGGGACAGGGAAGGGTACCTCGGTAAATGAGCAGTTCTTC.

The rearrangement uses TRBV18 and TRBJ1-1; TRBD1 aligns across 12 bases. The CDR3 runs 16 residues. V lost 6 bases to trimming and J lost 1 base; unmatched junction nucleotides: 6. The germline gives CDR1 KGHSH, CDR2 LQKENI. CDR3 DNA: TGTGCCAGCTCTCCCGGGACAGGGGGCAGGAACACTGAAGCTTTCTTT. It yields the protein CASSPGTGGRNTEAFF.

This clone was counted a single time. The chain combines TRBV19 with TRBJ1-5; 7 bases are a match to TRBD1. J was trimmed by 6 bases and V by 10 bases; bases with no gene match: 12. This CDR3 spans 14 amino acids. CDR1 and CDR2 from the germline V gene are LNHDA and SQIVND (reference sequence). In DNA form, the CDR3 reads TGTGCCACCCGCCGGAGGGGGCAGGGTCAGCCCCAGCATTTT. Amino acid sequence: CATRRRGQGQPQHF.

The chain recombines TRBV27 with TRBJ2-3; D ambiguous. V shed 6 bases and J shed 6 bases, with 16 bases lying between them. This CDR3 is built from 14 residues. Germline V gene sequence: CDR1 MNHEY, CDR2 SMNVEV (reference sequence). In DNA, the CDR3 is TGTGCCAGCAGCCAAGGCCTACCCGGGGATACGCAGTATTTT. As protein: CASSQGLPGDTQYF.

This sequence joins TRBV4-1 and TRBJ2-1, with 9 positions matching TRBD1. This CDR3 comprises 17 residues. Germline-derived CDR1 and CDR2 are MGHRA and YSYEKL. J gave up 5 bases and V 2 bases, and 10 bases lay outside the gene matches. Here the CDR3 reads CASSQRPQGAGNNEQFF. CDR3 sequence (DNA): TGCGCCAGCAGCCAACGACCACAGGGGGCAGGAAACAATGAGCAGTTCTTC.

This clone was counted once. CDR3 coding DNA: TGTGCCAGCTCATCACAGAACTATGGCTACACCTTC. Encoded protein: CASSSQNYGYTF. The chain is built from TRBV18 and TRBJ1-2; no clear D. V was clipped by 5 bases and J by 2 bases, with 6 bases between them. Germline lookup yields CDR1 KGHSH and CDR2 LQKENI. There are 12 residues in the CDR3.

The rearrangement joins TRBV2 to TRBJ2-1, with 13 positions matching TRBD2. The junction had 16 bases not matched to a gene; V was cut back by 8 bases and J by 9 bases. Germline loops: CDR1 SNHLY, CDR2 FYNNEI. The CDR3 loop spans 17 amino acids. CDR3 DNA: TGTGCCAGCCATAAGAACTTACTAGCGGGGGGGCCGGGTGAGCAGTTCTTC. It specifies CASHKNLLAGGPGEQFF.

This clone appeared a few times. The gene calls are TRBV18 and TRBJ1-5; weak D call: TRBD1 (5 bases). The V end lost 6 bases, the J end lost 1 base, and 16 bases lay between the germline ends. Per the germline V gene, CDR1 is KGHSH and CDR2 is LQKENI. This CDR3 region has 16 residues. In DNA form, the CDR3 reads TGTGCCAGCTCCTCGCAGGGCAGCGGGAGCAATCAGCCCCAGCATTTT. This encodes CASSSQGSGSNQPQHF.